This TCR beta chain was captured in a study of early T cells in non-severe SARS-CoV-2 infection. The wider study: Alpha and beta chains were unpaired, from unsorted whole-blood bulk RNA.

As concerns this clonotype: No antigen is known for it.

Tagging with unique molecular identifiers was applied to individual cDNA molecules. TCRdb reanalysed the 5' RACE reads using MiXCR and keeps one entry per CDR3 protein. The sample lists 65,000 to 95,000 distinct CDR3 sequences, more than 10% seen once, with roughly a sixth in the top ten. Study-wide results and caveats: Matches to VDJdb favored anti-spike CD8 responses and missed private and CD4 specificities.

From germline, CDR1 is SGDLS and CDR2 YYNGEE. Trimming shortened V by 2 bases and J by 10 bases, and 13 bases separated the two germline ends. The CDR3 runs 14 residues. This receptor was identified in an adult who was a healthcare worker with PCR-confirmed SARS-CoV-2 infection or an uninfected control (not recorded which). The donor label of this sample is uncertain. The rearrangement links TRBV9 to TRBJ1-6; D is possibly TRBD1 (6 bases). The sample in question was whole blood, obtained at baseline. The CDR3: CASSVDRPGSPLHF. The CDR3 nucleotides are TGTGCCAGCAGCGTTGACAGGCCAGGGTCACCCCTCCACTTT.